The clone carrying this T cell receptor beta chain was observed a few times. Its antigen is not known. The sample belongs to a study of vaccination and CD4 T cells after COVID-19. CD4+ T cells that had been cultured provided DNA sequenced with the Oncomine TCR Beta short-read assay. TCRdb processed the PCR reads anew with MiXCR; each CDR3 protein has one entry. The table records 9,500 to 10,000 distinct CDR3 sequences, around 37% of them present only once. Germline CDR1 is SNHLY and CDR2 is FYNNEI. This CDR3 comprises 13 residues. Losses at the gene ends were 6 bases for V and 3 bases for J; bases not matched to a gene: 4. Treatment denoted: roughly 11-day PBMC culture with coronavirus spike peptide pools or control peptides (ViraFEST assay). Once peptide pools had expanded antigen-specific T cells, ViraFEST sequenced TCRs.

The V call is TRBV2, the J call TRBJ1-1; 7 bases fit TRBD1. The TCR originated in a human donor who had recovered from COVID-19. What was sequenced was CD4+ T cells from blood, cultured in vitro. CDR3 sequence reads: CASRTRGDTEAFF. In DNA form, the CDR3 reads TGTGCCAGCAGAACCAGGGGGGACACTGAAGCTTTCTTT.